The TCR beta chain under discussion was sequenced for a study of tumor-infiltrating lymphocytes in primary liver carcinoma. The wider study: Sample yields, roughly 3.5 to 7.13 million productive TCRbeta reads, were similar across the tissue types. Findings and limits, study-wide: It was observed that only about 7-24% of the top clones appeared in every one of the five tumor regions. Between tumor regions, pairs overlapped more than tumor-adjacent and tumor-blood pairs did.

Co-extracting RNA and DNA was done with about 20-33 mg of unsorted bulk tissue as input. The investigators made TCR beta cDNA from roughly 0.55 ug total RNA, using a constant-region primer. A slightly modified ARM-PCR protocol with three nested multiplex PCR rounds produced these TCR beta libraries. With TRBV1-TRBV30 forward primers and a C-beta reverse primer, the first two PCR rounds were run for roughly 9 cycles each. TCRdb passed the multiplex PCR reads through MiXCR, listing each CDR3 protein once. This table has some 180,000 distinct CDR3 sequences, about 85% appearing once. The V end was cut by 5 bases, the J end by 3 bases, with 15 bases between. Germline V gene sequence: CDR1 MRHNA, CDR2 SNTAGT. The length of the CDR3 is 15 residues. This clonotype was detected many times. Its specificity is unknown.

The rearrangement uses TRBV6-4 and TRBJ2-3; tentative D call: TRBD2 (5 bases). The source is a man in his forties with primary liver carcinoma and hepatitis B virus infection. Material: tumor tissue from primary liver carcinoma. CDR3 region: CASSPEAVRTDTQYF. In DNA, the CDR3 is TGTGCCAGCAGTCCCGAAGCGGTGAGAACAGATACGCAGTATTTT.